The T cell receptor (beta chain) under discussion was sequenced for a study of cytomegalovirus exposure and HLA in healthy donors. Regarding the study as a whole: A previous analysis found most TCR beta V segments productive roughly 87% or roughly 30% of the time. Later work associated roughly 15,000 TCR beta sequences with HLA alleles at 0.05 false discovery rate. According to a later analysis, donors in an Asian-associated ancestry cluster reportedly had fewer N-insertions than the roughly 670-donor mean. The listing of about 150 TCR beta chains classed them as cytomegalovirus-associated.

A note on this clone: Its antigen is unidentified.

The PCR contained 60 Vbeta and 13 Jbeta primers. TCRdb keeps only in-frame clones here, not all; method: immunoSEQ multiplex PCR. This table holds around 150,000 clones, 87% found once. Per the germline V gene, CDR1 is KGHSH and CDR2 is LQKENI. CDR3 length: 14 residues. With 3 bases removed from V and 6 bases from J, the gap between germline ends came to 14 bases. This clonotype was obtained from a woman in her 30s in good health and CMV-seronegative. The V and J genes are TRBV18 and TRBJ1-1; D is unresolved. Sample: PBMCs. CDR3 region: CASSPVNPGAEAFF. The CDR3 DNA reads as TGTGCCAGCTCACCCGTCAACCCCGGGGCTGAAGCTTTCTTT.